A single sample gave rise to the 13 T cell receptor beta chains below, sequenced in a study of blood T cell repertoires in COVID-19. This table comes from immunoSEQ multiplex PCR, and its TCRdb copy is limited to in-frame clones, with some not included. Of approximately 60,000 clones listed, around 87% are singletons. Material: peripheral blood. The source of these receptors is a man between 60 and 75 years old with active or convalescent COVID-19.

This clone is a singleton in its sample. The chain recombines TRBV2 with TRBJ1-4, with 11 bases identical to TRBD1. V dropped 4 bases and J dropped 7; count of bases not matched to a gene: 5. Germline-derived CDR1 and CDR2 are SNHLY and FYNNEI. This CDR3 has 15 residues. CDR3 DNA sequence: TGTGCCAGCAGTGCCGCCGGGACAGGGGGTGAAAAACTGTTTTTT. Protein: CASSAAGTGGEKLFF.

The rearrangement links TRBV6-4 to TRBJ1-2; 7 bases map to TRBD1. The germline V gene has CDR1 MRHNA and CDR2 SNTAGT. V shed 7 bases, J shed 1 base, and the junction held 15 bases outside the gene matches. This CDR3 has 17 residues. CDR3 nucleotide sequence: TGTGCCAGCACCTTGGGGGCCGGACAGGAGGATAACTATGGCTACACCTTC. Amino acid sequence: CASTLGAGQEDNYGYTF.

The gene calls are TRBV19 and TRBJ1-5, with 7 bases identical to TRBD1. CDR3 length: 15 residues. Trimming at V came to 1 base and at J to 6 bases, leaving 6 bases not matched to a gene. Germline V gives CDR1 LNHDA, CDR2 SQIVND (reference sequence). CDR3 in DNA: TGTGCCAGTAGTATAGCGGTACAGGGGATTCAGCCCCAGCATTTT. It translates to CASSIAVQGIQPQHF.

Of note for this clone: This specimen includes other DNA sequences encoding the same CDR3. CDR3 in DNA: TGTGCCAGCAGCAGTGGAGTGAACACTGAAGCTTTCTTT. This encodes CASSSGVNTEAFF. This rearrangement joins TRBV12-3 or TRBV12-4 to TRBJ1-1, with D unclear. Trimming removed 6 bases at V and 0 bases at J, with 8 bases between. The CDR3 runs to 13 residues.

The chain links TRBV6-5 to TRBJ2-7; a weak D match, TRBD2 (6 bases). Germline V gene lookup returns CDR1 MNHEY and CDR2 SVGAGI. CDR3 length: 15 residues. Trimming removed 8 bases at V and 6 bases at J, with 23 bases between. In nucleotides, the CDR3 is TGTGCCAGCGAACTAGCTGCCGGGAGTAGTGGCGAGCAGTACTTC. Residues: CASELAAGSSGEQYF.

The gene calls are TRBV15 and TRBJ2-1; the match to TRBD2 covers 7 bases. The CDR3 is made up of 14 amino acids. Looked up from germline, CDR1 is LNHNV and CDR2 is YYDKDF (reference sequence). Germline trimming cut 4 bases from V and 4 bases from J; bases unmatched to any gene: 4. The CDR3 DNA reads as TGTGCCACCAGCAAGTCGGGACTATACAATGAGCAGTTCTTC. Encoded protein: CATSKSGLYNEQFF. The whole variable domain, remainder taken from reference TRBV15 and TRBJ2-1, is DAMVIQNPRYQVTQFGKPVTLSCSQTLNHNVMYWYQQKSSQAPKLLFHYYDKDFNNEADTPDNFQSRRPNTSFCFLDIRSPGLGDTAMYLCATSKSGLYNEQFFGPGTRLTVL.

This chain uses TRBV27 with TRBJ1-6, with D uncertain. The germline V gene has CDR1 MNHEY and CDR2 SMNVEV (reference sequence). The CDR3 is 14 amino acids. Trimming took off 4 bases at V and 5 bases at J, with 9 bases between the two ends. CDR3 nucleotide sequence: TGTGCCAGCAGTTCAGGTGGAAATAATTCACCCCTCCACTTT. As protein: CASSSGGNNSPLHF.

V and J are TRBV18 and TRBJ1-4; 7 nucleotides agree with TRBD1. The CDR3 consists of 15 residues. Losses at the gene ends were 3 bases for V and 5 bases for J; bases not matched to a gene: 6. Per the germline V gene, CDR1 is KGHSH and CDR2 is LQKENI. The chain's CDR3 is CASSPLPGQNEKLFF. The CDR3 nucleotides are TGTGCCAGCTCACCCTTACCGGGACAGAATGAAAAACTGTTTTTT. Full variable domain (remainder filled in from reference TRBV18 and TRBJ1-4): NAGVMQNPRHLVRRRGQEARLRCSPMKGHSHVYWYRQLPEEGLKFMVYLQKENIIDESGMPKERFSAEFPKEGPSILRIQQVVRGDSAAYFCASSPLPGQNEKLFFGSGTQLSVL.

The chain uses TRBV2 and TRBJ2-2; 10 bases are shared with TRBD2. The CDR3 has 17 amino acids. Germline V gene lookup returns CDR1 SNHLY and CDR2 FYNNEI. V was clipped by 2 bases and J by 2 bases; unmatched bases: 5. The CDR3 DNA reads TGTGCCAGCAGTGAATTTGTAGCGGGGGGAAACACCGGGGAGCTGTTTTTT. It is translated as CASSEFVAGGNTGELFF.

The V call is TRBV29-1, the J call TRBJ2-5; 10 positions match TRBD1. V lost 8 bases, J lost 1 base, and 4 bases stayed unmatched. CDR1 SQVTM and CDR2 ANQGSEA come from the germline V gene. This CDR3 contains 13 residues. The CDR3 reads CSSGQGSQETQYF. The CDR3, as DNA: TGCAGCTCGGGACAGGGGAGCCAAGAGACCCAGTACTTC.

A few counts support this clone. This chain connects TRBV5-6 to TRBJ2-1, with 10 nucleotides matching TRBD2. Germline V gives CDR1 SGHDT, CDR2 YYEEEE. This CDR3 comprises 18 residues. V shed 3 bases and J 8 bases; nucleotides not matched to a gene: 17. CDR3 loop: CASSSYLTTSGSDDEQFF. Written as DNA, the CDR3 is TGTGCCAGCAGCTCGTATCTTACGACTAGCGGGTCTGATGATGAGCAGTTCTTC.

The chain employs TRBV2 and TRBJ2-6; maybe TRBD2 (5 bases). The CDR3 length is 15 residues. V was pared by 4 bases and J by 4 bases, with 11 bases between. Germline V CDR1 and CDR2: SNHLY, FYNNEI. The CDR3 DNA sequence: TGTGCCAGCAGTGGTCGGGATACCGGGGCCAACGTCCTGACTTTC. Translation: CASSGRDTGANVLTF.

This sequence joins TRBV21-1 and TRBJ2-6; whether TRBD2, the table's D call, matches the DNA was not checked. TRBV21-1 is marked as a pseudogene. This CDR3 comprises 18 residues. CDR3 sequence: CASSPPLSWSSGANVLTF. The DNA of the CDR3 is TGTGCCAGCAGCCCTCCTTTGAGTTGGAGCTCTGGGGCCAACGTCCTGACTTTC.